This T cell receptor beta chain was obtained from a study of identical twins. Study-level findings and limits: These conclusions were based on statistical analysis (cross-sectional, not following the same donors). Cord blood's abundant beta clonotypes had fewer insertions, unlike memory repertoires.

About this clonotype: Its target is not known. One end of the junction varies from germline; a read error may be responsible.

Each CDR3 protein is one row after TCRdb ran MiXCR on the 5' RACE reads. Of about 920,000 distinct CDR3 sequences listed, approximately 13% are singletons. All donors were healthy, and all were Caucasian. Germline-derived CDR1 and CDR2 are SNHLY and FYNNEI. The CDR3 length is 17 residues. These same data were also listed under a study on yellow fever vaccine responses in identical twins. That publication notes: Among the twins, the vaccine T cell response reportedly seemed partly convergent and partly personalized.

The sequence came from a woman aged 18-30 years in good health. Sequenced material: PBMCs. This chain connects TRBV2 to TRBJ1-5; 7 bases match TRBD1. Here the CDR3 reads CACRSGQPLNSNQPQHF. In nucleotides, the CDR3 is TGTGCCTGCAGGTCGGGACAGCCACTTAATAGCAATCAGCCCCAGCATTTT. Complete variable domain (other parts from reference TRBV2 and TRBJ1-5): EPEVTQTPSHQVTQMGQEVILRCVPISNHLYFYWYRQILGQKVEFLVSFYNNEISEKSEIFDDQFSVERPDGSNFTLKIRSTKLEDSAMYFCACRSGQPLNSNQPQHFGDGTRLSIL.